A selection of T cell receptor beta chains follows, all from one sample in a study of T cells after yellow fever vaccination. MiXCR was run by TCRdb on the 5' RACE reads, yielding one entry per CDR3 protein. In the table there are about 430,000 distinct CDR3 sequences, approximately 19% of which are singletons. The sequenced sample was PBMCs, obtained before the yellow fever booster vaccination. The receptor source for this set is a man between 18 and 35 years old who received the YFV17D yellow fever vaccine. Both conserved end residues are part of each CDR3. The D gene is left open where the match is weak. The size of a clone is reported for some rows only, either as once, few or many, or as a class for expanded clones.

>TRBJ2-3|TRBD1|NA|TRBV11-2
TGTGCCAGCAGCCCAGGAGGGACAGGCGGGGTAACAGATACGCAGTATTTT
CASSPGGTGGVTDTQYF
>TRBJ1-2|TRBD1|NA|TRBV24-1
TGTGCCACCAGTGGGGTCACAGGGGATGGGAACTATGGCTACACCTTC
CATSGVTGDGNYGYTF
>TRBJ1-6|NA|NA|TRBV5-1
TGCGCCAGCAGCTTGACAGTTTTTAATTCACCCCTCCACTTT
CASSLTVFNSPLHF
>TRBJ2-1|TRBD2|few|TRBV5-1
TGTGCCAGCAGTTTGGGACGGGGGGGTAATGAGCAGTTCTTC
CASSLGRGGNEQFF
>TRBJ2-3|NA|NA|TRBV14
TGTGCCAGCAGCCCCTCTGGGGTACTCAAAGATACGCAGTATTTT
CASSPSGVLKDTQYF
>TRBJ2-7|TRBD1|NA|TRBV6-5
TGTGCCAGCAGTTACGGACAGGGGGCCCCCTACGAGCAGTACTTC
CASSYGQGAPYEQYF
>TRBJ2-4|TRBD1|few|TRBV20-1
TGCAGTGCCACTGACAGGGCGTTCTCCAAAAACATTCAGTACTTC
CSATDRAFSKNIQYF
>TRBJ2-5|NA|NA|TRBV3-1
TGTGCCAGCAGCCAAGATAGTAGGGCGACAGAGACCCAGTACTTC
CASSQDSRATETQYF
>TRBJ1-6|NA|NA|TRBV29-1
TGCAGCGTTGCACAGGGAGACAATTCACCCCTCCACTTT
CSVAQGDNSPLHF
>TRBJ2-7|NA|few|TRBV4-3
TGCGCCAGCAGCCAAGATTTCGGACCCTACGAGCAGTACTTC
CASSQDFGPYEQYF
>TRBJ1-1|NA|NA|TRBV20-1
TGCAGTGCTCTACGAGTTGAAGCTTTCTTT
CSALRVEAFF
>TRBJ2-2|NA|few|TRBV24-1
TGTGCCACCAGTGAGCGGTCAGGGAGATCGAACACCGGGGAGCTGTTTTTT
CATSERSGRSNTGELFF
>TRBJ1-1|NA|few|TRBV10-3
TGTGCCATCAGTGAGCTTGACAGTGGGGGAACTGAAGCTTTCTTT
CAISELDSGGTEAFF
>TRBJ1-2|NA|NA|TRBV29-1
TGCAGCGCAGGGGCCCCTACGAAGGTTGGCTACACCTTC
CSAGAPTKVGYTF
>TRBJ2-3|TRBD1|NA|TRBV27
TGTGCCAGCACCACAGGGGGGGATACGCAGTATTTT
CASTTGGDTQYF
>TRBJ2-5|TRBD2|NA|TRBV7-3
TGTGCCAGCAGCCGGGGGGGGACTAGCGAGACCCAGTACTTC
CASSRGGTSETQYF
>TRBJ2-5|NA|NA|TRBV18
TGTGCCAGCTCACCACCTCTAGGATCTCCAGGGGAGACCCAGTACTTC
CASSPPLGSPGETQYF
>TRBJ2-1|TRBD1|NA|TRBV4-3
TGCGCCAGCAGCCAAGAGGGACAGGGGGGCCCCAGGCAGTTCTTC
CASSQEGQGGPRQFF
>TRBJ2-7|TRBD1|few|TRBV7-2
TGTGCCAGCAGCTTCGACAGGGGGCGTTGGGAGCAGTACTTC
CASSFDRGRWEQYF
>TRBJ1-1|TRBD1|few|TRBV3-1
TGTGCCAGCAGCCACAGGCCCGTACAGGGGAGGGAAGCTTTCTTT
CASSHRPVQGREAFF
>TRBJ1-2|NA|NA|TRBV6-6
TGTGCCAGCAGCCGCGCAGAGGGTAACTATGGCTACACCTTC
CASSRAEGNYGYTF
>TRBJ1-1|NA|NA|TRBV27
TGTGCCAGCAGTTTAGGAATTGGCGGCGTTGAAGCTTTCTTT
CASSLGIGGVEAFF
>TRBJ2-5|NA|NA|TRBV27
TGTGCCAGCAGTTACCGGGGGTGGGGCCAAGAGACCCAGTACTTC
CASSYRGWGQETQYF
>TRBJ2-5|TRBD1|NA|TRBV15
TGTGCCACCAGCAGGTGGACAGGGGTTTTCCCTCAAAGGGAGACCCAGTACTTC
CATSRWTGVFPQRETQYF
>TRBJ2-1|NA|NA|TRBV6-5
TGTGCCAGCAGTTACTCTGAGGGGAATGAGCAGTTCTTC
CASSYSEGNEQFF
>TRBJ2-7|NA|many|TRBV25-1
TGTGCCAGCGGGGTTGGTGACGAGCAGTACTTC
CASGVGDEQYF
>TRBJ1-2|NA|NA|TRBV6-5
TGTGCCAGCGGCGACGGGATCTATGAGGGCTACACCTTC
CASGDGIYEGYTF
>TRBJ2-5|TRBD2|few|TRBV12-3/TRBV12-4
TGTGCCAGCAGTTTGGCTGGACTAGAGCCGGAAGAGACCCAGTACTTC
CASSLAGLEPEETQYF
>TRBJ2-5|NA|NA|TRBV21-1
TGTGACAGCAGCAAGAGAACAGCGGGGGCGGTGGAGACCCAGTACTTC
CDSSKRTAGAVETQYF
>TRBJ2-2|TRBD1|NA|TRBV6-2/TRBV6-3
TGTGCCAGCAGTTACTCCGGACAGGGGATTGGGGAGCTGTTTTTT
CASSYSGQGIGELFF
>TRBJ2-2|NA|NA|TRBV7-3
TGTGCCAGCAGCTTAACGGGGGGCCCCGGGGAGCTGTTTTTT
CASSLTGGPGELFF
>TRBJ1-5|TRBD1|NA|TRBV19
TGTGCCAGTAGTATCCCGCCGAGACAGGGACCCCAGAGTCAGCCCCAGCATTTT
CASSIPPRQGPQSQPQHF
>TRBJ2-2|TRBD1|few|TRBV4-3
TGCGCCAGCAGCCCTCAGACAGGGGCGGCTGGGGAGCTGTTTTTT
CASSPQTGAAGELFF
>TRBJ2-5|NA|NA|TRBV7-3
TGTGCCAGCAGCGCGTCAGGAGAGACCCAGTACTTC
CASSASGETQYF
>TRBJ2-5|NA|NA|TRBV29-1
TGCAGCGTTGAAGAGAGGGGCCGAGGGGAGACCCAGTACTTC
CSVEERGRGETQYF
>TRBJ1-1|TRBD1|NA|TRBV6-5
TGTGCCAGCAGTAACAGCGGACAGGGAGGGACTGAAGCTTTCTTT
CASSNSGQGGTEAFF
>TRBJ1-4|NA|NA|TRBV6-5
TGTGCCAGCAGGCTAGGACGGTGGGGAAAACTGTTTTTT
CASRLGRWGKLFF
>TRBJ2-5|NA|NA|TRBV11-2
TGTGCCAGCAGCTTATACGCGACAGGAGTCGGGGAGACCCAGTACTTC
CASSLYATGVGETQYF
>TRBJ2-3|TRBD2|few|TRBV29-1
TGCAGCGCCTCACGGGCGGGGGGCACAGATACGCAGTATTTT
CSASRAGGTDTQYF
>TRBJ1-1|TRBD1|NA|TRBV6-2/TRBV6-3
TGTGCCAGCAGTTACGAGCAGGGGGACGAAGCTTTCTTT
CASSYEQGDEAFF
>TRBJ2-5|TRBD2|NA|TRBV5-4
TGTGCCAGCAGCTTGCGGGGGGGGTTTGAGACCCAGTACTTC
CASSLRGGFETQYF
>TRBJ2-4|NA|few|TRBV7-2
TGTGCCAGCAGCTTCGCTGAAGGGGAGGCCATTCAGTACTTC
CASSFAEGEAIQYF
>TRBJ2-1|NA|many|TRBV20-1
TGCAGTGCTAGAGATGGGGCAGGGCTTGAGCAGTTCTTC
CSARDGAGLEQFF
>TRBJ2-5|TRBD2|NA|TRBV5-3
TGTGCCAGAAGCGTTTCGGGGGGGCCGGAGACCCAGTACTTC
CARSVSGGPETQYF
>TRBJ2-3|NA|NA|TRBV6-6
TGTGCCAGCAGAACCGGCACAGATACGCAGTATTTT
CASRTGTDTQYF
>TRBJ1-6|NA|NA|TRBV2
TGTGCCAGCAGGATGGCGAGCTCCTATAATTCACCCCTCCACTTT
CASRMASSYNSPLHF
>TRBJ2-5|NA|few|TRBV2
TGTGCCAGCAGTCCCCAAACGGGAATTCAAGAGACCCAGTACTTC
CASSPQTGIQETQYF